The 5 T cell receptor beta chains given below trace back to one sample, sequenced in a study of T cell responses to AZD1222 COVID-19 vaccine. Profiling relied on immunoSEQ multiplex PCR, and the TCRdb table lists in-frame clones only, not all of them. The data show approximately 120,000 clones, about 89% seen once. Sample: peripheral blood, taken on day 0 of AZD1222 vaccination. Source of these receptors: an adult in good health.

Comments on this clone: Sequence at one end of the junction differs from germline and may be a read error. The chain recombines TRBV7-2 with TRBJ2-2; TRBD1 matches 7 bases. The germline gives CDR1 SGHTA, CDR2 FQGNSA. The CDR3 contains 15 residues. The CDR3 DNA follows: TGTGCCGGCAGAACTACAGGGGTGAGCACCGGGGAGCTGTTTTTT. Encoded protein: CAGRTTGVSTGELFF.

J is TRBJ1-5 and V is TRBV7-9; maybe TRBD1 (6 bases). The CDR3 sequence is 15 residues long. V was pared by 5 bases and J by 3 bases, with 14 bases between. The V gene's germline CDR1 is SEHNR and CDR2 FQNEAQ (reference sequence). In nucleotides, the CDR3 is TGTGCCAGCAGCAACGACAGGACCTCCAATCAGCCCCAGCATTTT. This encodes CASSNDRTSNQPQHF.

V gene TRBV6-5 combines with J gene TRBJ1-5; D gene unclear. The V gene lost 6 bases and the J gene lost 4 bases, with 13 bases spanning the gap. Germline values: CDR1 MNHEY, CDR2 SVGAGI. CDR3 length: 14 residues. CDR3 residues: CASSQGRNNQPQHF. The CDR3 DNA sequence: TGTGCCAGCAGCCAAGGGAGAAATAATCAGCCCCAGCATTTT.

The chain couples TRBV7-2 to TRBJ1-1; 8 bases are shared with TRBD1. V dropped 4 bases and J dropped 0; count of bases not matched to a gene: 1. The CDR3 length is 14 residues. Germline V gene sequence: CDR1 SGHTA, CDR2 FQGNSA. CDR3 nucleotide sequence: TGTGCCAGCAGCTCGGACAGGGTGAACACTGAAGCTTTCTTT. Encoded protein: CASSSDRVNTEAFF.

CDR3 amino acids: CASSPGVAGEKETQYF. The DNA of the CDR3 is TGTGCCAGCAGCCCCGGGGTAGCGGGGGAAAAAGAGACCCAGTACTTC. The J gene is TRBJ2-5, the V gene TRBV27; 9 bases are a match to TRBD2. V gave up 6 bases and J gave up 3 bases; unmatched junction bases: 11. The CDR3 totals 16 residues. Germline assignment: CDR1 MNHEY and CDR2 SMNVEV (reference sequence).